Given below is one TCR beta chain in context. The sample originates from a study of memory CD4+ T cells and cytomegalovirus serostatus. Single viable CD3+CD4+CD8-CD45RO+ cells were sorted as the memory CD4+ T cells. Some clones are missing from TCRdb's copy, which holds only in-frame ones; the method was immunoSEQ multiplex PCR. The sample contains about 50,000 clones, roughly 73% of which appear only once. Germline loops: CDR1 MNHEY, CDR2 SMNVEV (reference sequence). CDR3 length equals 15 residues. Trimming stripped 2 bases from V and 5 bases from J, with 12 bases between. Sequences were obtained from memory CD4+ T cells from blood. The chain combines TRBV27 with TRBJ1-4; D call uncertain. This TCR came from an adult in good health and CMV-seronegative. Here the CDR3 reads CASSLGGPPNEKLFF. DNA of the CDR3: TGTGCCAGCAGTTTAGGTGGCCCACCGAATGAAAAACTGTTTTTT.